Listed below are T cell receptor beta chains from one sample, sequenced in a study of blood T cell repertoires in COVID-19. This table comes from immunoSEQ multiplex PCR, and its TCRdb copy is limited to in-frame clones, with some not included. The table shows a few hundred thousand clones, with approximately 88% occurring only once. The sequencing sample was made of peripheral blood. The receptors originated from a woman in her 70s with COVID-19, enrolled during active disease. Each CDR3 is given with its conserved first and last residue. Fields, in order: V gene, J gene, clone size, D gene, CDR3 DNA, CDR3 protein. A D gene is named only where the DNA matches it firmly. Some rows mark clone size as missing; the rest say once, few, many or name a class of expanded clone.

V gene: TRBV19; J gene: TRBJ1-4; clone size: NA; D gene: NA; CDR3 DNA: TGTGCCAGTCAAGGGCGGGGGACAGAAAAACTGTTTTTT; CDR3 protein: CASQGRGTEKLFF
V gene: TRBV6-5; J gene: TRBJ2-3; clone size: NA; D gene: NA; CDR3 DNA: TGTGCCAGCTCCCGGCAGGGGATCGGCACAGATACGCAGTATTTT; CDR3 protein: CASSRQGIGTDTQYF
V gene: TRBV28; J gene: TRBJ1-4; clone size: NA; D gene: NA; CDR3 DNA: TGTGCCAGCAGAGTACTTAATGAAAAACTGTTTTTT; CDR3 protein: CASRVLNEKLFF
V gene: TRBV27; J gene: TRBJ2-7; clone size: once; D gene: TRBD1; CDR3 DNA: TGTGCCAGCAGTCCCGACAGGGACAGCGAGCAGTACTTC; CDR3 protein: CASSPDRDSEQYF
V gene: TRBV5-1; J gene: TRBJ2-3; clone size: NA; D gene: TRBD2; CDR3 DNA: TGCGCCAGCAGCTTGGATGTGACTAGCGGGAGCTCAGATACGCAGTATTTT; CDR3 protein: CASSLDVTSGSSDTQYF
V gene: TRBV24-1; J gene: TRBJ2-6; clone size: NA; D gene: TRBD1; CDR3 DNA: TGTGCCACCAGCAGTCCGGGACAGGGGGGATCTGGGGCCAACGTCCTGACTTTC; CDR3 protein: CATSSPGQGGSGANVLTF
V gene: TRBV29-1; J gene: TRBJ1-2; clone size: NA; D gene: NA; CDR3 DNA: TGCAGCGTTGGGCAGGGAGGTGGCTACACCTTC; CDR3 protein: CSVGQGGGYTF
V gene: TRBV5-1; J gene: TRBJ2-6; clone size: NA; D gene: TRBD1; CDR3 DNA: TGCGCCAGCAGCTGGGTAGGGACAGCCTCTGGGGCCAACGTCCTGACTTTC; CDR3 protein: CASSWVGTASGANVLTF
V gene: TRBV11-3; J gene: TRBJ2-2; clone size: once; D gene: TRBD1; CDR3 DNA: TGTGCCAGCAGCTTACGACAGGGGGTTGTCGGGGAGCTGTTTTTT; CDR3 protein: CASSLRQGVVGELFF
V gene: TRBV28; J gene: TRBJ2-2; clone size: NA; D gene: NA; CDR3 DNA: TGTGCCAGCATGAAGCGGGCCTACACCGGGGAGCTGTTTTTT; CDR3 protein: CASMKRAYTGELFF
V gene: TRBV18; J gene: TRBJ2-1; clone size: NA; D gene: TRBD2; CDR3 DNA: TGTGCCAGCTCTGCTACACAGACTAGCGGAGAGTACAATGAGCAGTTCTTC; CDR3 protein: CASSATQTSGEYNEQFF
V gene: TRBV4-1; J gene: TRBJ2-1; clone size: once; D gene: TRBD2; CDR3 DNA: TGCGCCAGCAGCCCATTCATGGGACTAGCGGGAGGATCCACCTACAATGAGCAGTTCTTC; CDR3 protein: CASSPFMGLAGGSTYNEQFF
V gene: TRBV21-1; J gene: TRBJ2-1; clone size: NA; D gene: NA; CDR3 DNA: TGTGCCAGCAGCACACCCGGGACTAGCGGGGTTGGTTATGGGCAGTTCTTC; CDR3 protein: CASSTPGTSGVGYGQFF
V gene: TRBV4-2; J gene: TRBJ1-5; clone size: NA; D gene: NA; CDR3 DNA: TGTGCCAGCAGCCAAGATCCCACAGGGTTGGGAAGCAATCAGCCCCAGCATTTT; CDR3 protein: CASSQDPTGLGSNQPQHF
V gene: TRBV9; J gene: TRBJ2-1; clone size: few; D gene: NA; CDR3 DNA: TGTGCCAGCAGCGTAGGAGCGAACTCCTACAATGAGCAGTTCTTC; CDR3 protein: CASSVGANSYNEQFF
V gene: TRBV7-2; J gene: TRBJ2-1; clone size: NA; D gene: TRBD2; CDR3 DNA: TGTGCCAGCAGCTCGTGGACTAGACTATCGACTGAGCAGTTCTTC; CDR3 protein: CASSSWTRLSTEQFF
V gene: TRBV2; J gene: TRBJ2-7; clone size: NA; D gene: TRBD2; CDR3 DNA: TGTGCCAGCACCACCGGGACTAGCGGGACGAAAGAGCAGTACTTC; CDR3 protein: CASTTGTSGTKEQYF
V gene: TRBV3-1/TRBV3-2; J gene: TRBJ2-7; clone size: NA; D gene: NA; CDR3 DNA: TGTGCCAGCAGGCAACAGGGTTCGAGGTCCTACGAGCAGTACTTC; CDR3 protein: CASRQQGSRSYEQYF
V gene: TRBV6-5; J gene: TRBJ2-5; clone size: NA; D gene: NA; CDR3 DNA: TGTGCCAGCAGGCAGGGGAGACAGACCCAGTACTTC; CDR3 protein: CASRQGRQTQYF
V gene: TRBV5-3; J gene: TRBJ2-2; clone size: NA; D gene: TRBD2; CDR3 DNA: TGTGCCAGAAGCGTGGGACTAGCGGGAGATCCCGGGGAGCTGTTTTTT; CDR3 protein: CARSVGLAGDPGELFF
V gene: TRBV27; J gene: TRBJ2-7; clone size: NA; D gene: TRBD2; CDR3 DNA: TGTGCCAGCAGTGTAGCTACTAGCGGGAGCTCCTACGAGCAGTACTTC; CDR3 protein: CASSVATSGSSYEQYF
V gene: TRBV6-1; J gene: TRBJ2-2; clone size: NA; D gene: NA; CDR3 DNA: TGTGCCAGCAGTGAAGCACAGGGCATAGGGGAGCTGTTTTTT; CDR3 protein: CASSEAQGIGELFF
V gene: TRBV29-1; J gene: TRBJ2-7; clone size: NA; D gene: NA; CDR3 DNA: TGCAGCGCTCCACGGGACTCCCCCGAGCAGTACTTC; CDR3 protein: CSAPRDSPEQYF
V gene: TRBV11-3; J gene: TRBJ2-1; clone size: NA; D gene: TRBD2; CDR3 DNA: TGTGCCAGCAGCTTAGAGTTTACTAGCGGTTTCAATGAGCAGTTCTTC; CDR3 protein: CASSLEFTSGFNEQFF
V gene: TRBV24-1; J gene: TRBJ1-1; clone size: NA; D gene: NA; CDR3 DNA: TGTGCCACCAGTGATTACGGGACTGAAGCTTTCTTT; CDR3 protein: CATSDYGTEAFF
V gene: TRBV30; J gene: TRBJ1-5; clone size: NA; D gene: TRBD1; CDR3 DNA: TGTGCCTGGAGTCCTGGACAGGGTAACAATCAGCCCCAGCATTTT; CDR3 protein: CAWSPGQGNNQPQHF
V gene: TRBV19; J gene: TRBJ1-2; clone size: once; D gene: NA; CDR3 DNA: TGTGCCAGTAGCCTGGCACGGGACTATGGCTACACCTTC; CDR3 protein: CASSLARDYGYTF
V gene: TRBV9; J gene: TRBJ2-1; clone size: NA; D gene: TRBD2; CDR3 DNA: TGTGCCAGCAGCGTAGTGGCGGGAGGCCACCTGGAGCAGTTCTTC; CDR3 protein: CASSVVAGGHLEQFF
V gene: TRBV6-4; J gene: TRBJ2-3; clone size: NA; D gene: TRBD1; CDR3 DNA: TGTGCCAGCAGAACCGGGGACAGGGTGAGCACAGATACGCAGTATTTT; CDR3 protein: CASRTGDRVSTDTQYF
V gene: TRBV19; J gene: TRBJ1-5; clone size: NA; D gene: NA; CDR3 DNA: TGTGCCAGTACCGCAATGGGCAGGGTCAATCAGCCCCAGCATTTT; CDR3 protein: CASTAMGRVNQPQHF
V gene: TRBV6-7; J gene: TRBJ1-2; clone size: NA; D gene: TRBD1; CDR3 DNA: TGTGCCAGCAGTTACTCGAGCGGTGGACAGGGTGATGGCTACACCTTC; CDR3 protein: CASSYSSGGQGDGYTF
V gene: TRBV4-3; J gene: TRBJ1-2; clone size: NA; D gene: NA; CDR3 DNA: TGCGCCAGCAGCCAAGATACAGGCAACTATGGCTACACCTTC; CDR3 protein: CASSQDTGNYGYTF
V gene: TRBV11-2; J gene: TRBJ1-2; clone size: few; D gene: TRBD1; CDR3 DNA: TGTGCCAGCAGCTTAGCGAGGACAGGGGCGGGGACACGGACCTTC; CDR3 protein: CASSLARTGAGTRTF
V gene: TRBV29-1; J gene: TRBJ1-1; clone size: NA; D gene: NA; CDR3 DNA: TGCAGCGTTGGACAGCCGAACACTGAAGCTTTCTTT; CDR3 protein: CSVGQPNTEAFF
V gene: TRBV6-1; J gene: TRBJ2-5; clone size: few; D gene: NA; CDR3 DNA: TGTGCCAGCAGTGAAGCGCTAGGCGGAGCCTTCTACCAAGAGACCCAGTACTTC; CDR3 protein: CASSEALGGAFYQETQYF
V gene: TRBV27; J gene: TRBJ2-7; clone size: NA; D gene: NA; CDR3 DNA: TGTGCCAGCGCTACCGGGACATCCTACGAGCAGTACTTC; CDR3 protein: CASATGTSYEQYF
V gene: TRBV10-1; J gene: TRBJ1-4; clone size: NA; D gene: TRBD1; CDR3 DNA: TGCGCCAGCAGTGACGACAGGGCCGCAACTAATGAAAAACTGTTTTTT; CDR3 protein: CASSDDRAATNEKLFF
V gene: TRBV4-2; J gene: TRBJ1-1; clone size: NA; D gene: NA; CDR3 DNA: TGTGCCAGCAGCCATGCGGTGAGCACTGAAGCTTTCTTT; CDR3 protein: CASSHAVSTEAFF
V gene: TRBV19; J gene: TRBJ1-1; clone size: NA; D gene: NA; CDR3 DNA: TGTGCCAGTACCCCTAGCACGAACACTGAAGCTTTCTTT; CDR3 protein: CASTPSTNTEAFF